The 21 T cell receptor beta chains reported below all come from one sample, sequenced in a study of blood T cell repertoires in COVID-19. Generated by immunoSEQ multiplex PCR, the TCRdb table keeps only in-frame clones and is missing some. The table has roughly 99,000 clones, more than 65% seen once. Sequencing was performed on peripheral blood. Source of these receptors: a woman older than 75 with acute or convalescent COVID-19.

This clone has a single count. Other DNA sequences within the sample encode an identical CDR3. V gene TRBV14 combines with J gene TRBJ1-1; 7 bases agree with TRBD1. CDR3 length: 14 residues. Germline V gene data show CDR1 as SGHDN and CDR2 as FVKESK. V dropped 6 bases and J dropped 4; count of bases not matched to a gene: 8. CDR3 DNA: TGTGCCAGCAGTCTAAGACAGGGTGTCACTGAAGCTTTCTTT. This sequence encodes CASSLRQGVTEAFF.

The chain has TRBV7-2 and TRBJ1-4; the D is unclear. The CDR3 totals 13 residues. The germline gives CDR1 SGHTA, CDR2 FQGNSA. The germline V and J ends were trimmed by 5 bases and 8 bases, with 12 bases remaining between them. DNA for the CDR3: TGTGCCAGCAGCCCTACCAGGCTCGAAAAACTGTTTTTT. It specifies CASSPTRLEKLFF.

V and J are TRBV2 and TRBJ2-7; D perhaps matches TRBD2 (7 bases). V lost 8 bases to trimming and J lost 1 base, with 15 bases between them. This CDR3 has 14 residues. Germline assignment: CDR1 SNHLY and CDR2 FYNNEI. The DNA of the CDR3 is TGTGCCAGCCTCGAGGGGGGGCATTCCTACGAGCAGTACGTC. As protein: CASLEGGHSYEQYV.

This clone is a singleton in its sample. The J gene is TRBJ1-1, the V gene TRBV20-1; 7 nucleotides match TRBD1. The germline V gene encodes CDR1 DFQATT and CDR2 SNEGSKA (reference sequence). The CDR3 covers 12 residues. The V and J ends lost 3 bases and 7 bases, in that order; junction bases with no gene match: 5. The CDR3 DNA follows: TGCAGTGCTAGTTTAGGGGGCATTGAAGCTTTCTTT. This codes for CSASLGGIEAFF.

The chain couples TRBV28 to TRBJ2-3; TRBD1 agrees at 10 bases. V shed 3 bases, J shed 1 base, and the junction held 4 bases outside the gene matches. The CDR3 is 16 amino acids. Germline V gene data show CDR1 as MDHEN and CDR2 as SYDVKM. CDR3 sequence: CASSFHGTGGTDTQYF. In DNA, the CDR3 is TGTGCCAGCAGTTTTCACGGGACAGGGGGCACAGATACGCAGTATTTT.

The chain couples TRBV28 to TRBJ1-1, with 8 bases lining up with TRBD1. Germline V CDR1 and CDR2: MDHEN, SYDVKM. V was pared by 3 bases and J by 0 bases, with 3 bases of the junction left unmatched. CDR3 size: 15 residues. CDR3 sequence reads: CASSLGQVMNTEAFF. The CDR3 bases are TGTGCCAGCAGTTTGGGACAGGTGATGAACACTGAAGCTTTCTTT.

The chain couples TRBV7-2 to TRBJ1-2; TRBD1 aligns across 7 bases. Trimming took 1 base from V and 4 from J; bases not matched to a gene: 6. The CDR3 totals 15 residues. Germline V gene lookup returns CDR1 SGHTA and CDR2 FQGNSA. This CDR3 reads CASSLVGTDSYGYTF. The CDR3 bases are TGTGCCAGCAGCTTAGTCGGGACAGACTCCTATGGCTACACCTTC.

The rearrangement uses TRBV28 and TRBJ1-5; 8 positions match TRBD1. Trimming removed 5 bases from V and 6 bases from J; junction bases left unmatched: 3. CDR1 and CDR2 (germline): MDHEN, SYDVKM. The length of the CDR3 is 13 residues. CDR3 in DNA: TGTGCCAGCAGTGGACAGGGTCGTCAGCCCCAGCATTTT. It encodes CASSGQGRQPQHF.

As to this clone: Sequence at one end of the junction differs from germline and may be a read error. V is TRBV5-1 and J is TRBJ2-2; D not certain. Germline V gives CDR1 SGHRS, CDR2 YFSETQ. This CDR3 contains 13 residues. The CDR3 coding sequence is TGCGCCAGCAGCCGACAAGGAACGGAAGCTACGACTTTT. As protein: CASSRQGTEATTF. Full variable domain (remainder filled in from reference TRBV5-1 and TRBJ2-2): KAGVTQTPRYLIKTRGQQVTLSCSPISGHRSVSWYQQTPGQGLQFLFEYFSETQRNKGNFPGRFSGRQFSNSRSEMNVSTLELGDSALYLCASSRQGTEATTFGEGSRLTVL.

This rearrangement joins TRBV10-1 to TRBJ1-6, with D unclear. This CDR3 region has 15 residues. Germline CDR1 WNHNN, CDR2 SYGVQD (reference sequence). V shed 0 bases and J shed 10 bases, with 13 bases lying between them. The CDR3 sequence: CASSESNRSKSPLHF. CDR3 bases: TGCGCCAGCAGTGAGTCGAACAGATCAAAATCACCCCTCCACTTT.

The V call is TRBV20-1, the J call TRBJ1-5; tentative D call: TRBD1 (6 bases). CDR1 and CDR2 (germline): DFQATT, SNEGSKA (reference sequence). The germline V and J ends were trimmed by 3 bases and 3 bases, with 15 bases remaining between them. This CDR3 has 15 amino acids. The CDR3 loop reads CSASPPDSSNQPQHF. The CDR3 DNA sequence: TGCAGTGCTAGTCCGCCGGACAGCTCCAATCAGCCCCAGCATTTT.

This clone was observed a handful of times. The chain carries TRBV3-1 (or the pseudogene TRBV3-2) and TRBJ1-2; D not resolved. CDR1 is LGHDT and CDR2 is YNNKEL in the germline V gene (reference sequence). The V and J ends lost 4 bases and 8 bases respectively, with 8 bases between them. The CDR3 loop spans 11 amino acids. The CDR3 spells CASSLPGGYTF. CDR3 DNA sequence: TGTGCCAGCAGCCTCCCGGGGGGCTACACCTTC.

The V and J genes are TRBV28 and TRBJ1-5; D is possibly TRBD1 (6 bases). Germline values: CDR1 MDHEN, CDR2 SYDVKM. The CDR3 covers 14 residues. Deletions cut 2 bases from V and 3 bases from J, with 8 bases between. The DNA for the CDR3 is TGTGCCAGCAGTTTAGGGACACCCAATCAGCCCCAGCATTTT. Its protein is CASSLGTPNQPQHF. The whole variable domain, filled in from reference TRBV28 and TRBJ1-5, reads DVKVTQSSRYLVKRTGEKVFLECVQDMDHENMFWYRQDPGLGLRLIYFSYDVKMKEKGDIPEGYSVSREKKERFSLILESASTNQTSMYLCASSLGTPNQPQHFGDGTRLSIL.

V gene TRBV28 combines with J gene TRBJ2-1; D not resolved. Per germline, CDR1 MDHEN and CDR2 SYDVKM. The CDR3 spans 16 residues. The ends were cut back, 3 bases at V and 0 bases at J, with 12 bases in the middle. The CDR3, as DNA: TGTGCCAGCAGTTTCCGGAGATTAGGCTCCTACAATGAGCAGTTCTTC. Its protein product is CASSFRRLGSYNEQFF.

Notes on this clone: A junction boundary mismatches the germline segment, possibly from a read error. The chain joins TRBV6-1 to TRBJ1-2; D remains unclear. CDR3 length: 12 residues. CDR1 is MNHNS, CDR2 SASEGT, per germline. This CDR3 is CASSEGRDGYTF. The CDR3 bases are TGTGCCAGCAGCGAAGGGAGGGATGGCTACACCTTC.

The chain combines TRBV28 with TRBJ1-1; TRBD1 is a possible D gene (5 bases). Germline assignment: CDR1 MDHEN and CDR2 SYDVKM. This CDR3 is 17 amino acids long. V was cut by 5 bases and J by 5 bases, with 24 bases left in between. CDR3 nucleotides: TGTGCCAGCAGTGCCCGGGGGGGTGGCAGGGTGGGGACTGAAGCTTTCTTT. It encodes CASSARGGGRVGTEAFF.

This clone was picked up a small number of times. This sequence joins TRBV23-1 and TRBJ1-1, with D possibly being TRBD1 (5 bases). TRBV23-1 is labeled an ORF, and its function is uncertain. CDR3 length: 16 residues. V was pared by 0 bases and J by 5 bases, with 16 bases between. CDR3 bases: TGCGCCAGCAGTCAATCGGCGAAGGGGTTTGGTACTGAAGCTTTCTTT. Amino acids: CASSQSAKGFGTEAFF.

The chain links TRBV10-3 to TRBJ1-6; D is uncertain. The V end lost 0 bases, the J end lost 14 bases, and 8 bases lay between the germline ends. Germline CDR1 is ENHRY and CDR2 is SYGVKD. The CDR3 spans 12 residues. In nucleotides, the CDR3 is TGTGCCATCAGTGAGTCGAGCCTCACCCTCCACTTT. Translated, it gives CAISESSLTLHF.

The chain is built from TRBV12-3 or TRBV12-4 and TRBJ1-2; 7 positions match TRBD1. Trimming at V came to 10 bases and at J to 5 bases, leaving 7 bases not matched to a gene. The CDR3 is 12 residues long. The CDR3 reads CATAQGVYGYTF. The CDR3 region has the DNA TGTGCCACCGCCCAGGGGGTTTATGGCTACACCTTC.

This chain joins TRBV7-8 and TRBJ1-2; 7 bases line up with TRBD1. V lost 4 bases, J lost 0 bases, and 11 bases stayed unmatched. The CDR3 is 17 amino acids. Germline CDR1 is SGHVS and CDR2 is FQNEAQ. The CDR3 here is CASSSTGIASTNYGYTF. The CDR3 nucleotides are TGTGCCAGCAGCTCGACAGGGATCGCTTCCACTAACTATGGCTACACCTTC. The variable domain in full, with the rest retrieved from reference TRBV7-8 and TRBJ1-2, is GAGVSQSPRYKVAKRGQDVALRCDPISGHVSLFWYQQALGQGPEFLTYFQNEAQLDKSGLPSDRFFAERPEGSVSTLKIQRTQQEDSAVYLCASSSTGIASTNYGYTFGSGTRLTVV.

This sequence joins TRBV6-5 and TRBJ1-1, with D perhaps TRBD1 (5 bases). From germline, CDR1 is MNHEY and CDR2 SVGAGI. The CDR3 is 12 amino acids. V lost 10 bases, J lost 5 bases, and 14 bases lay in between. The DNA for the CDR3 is TGTGCCACAGGAGGGGATCGGACTGAAGCTTTCTTT. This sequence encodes CATGGDRTEAFF.